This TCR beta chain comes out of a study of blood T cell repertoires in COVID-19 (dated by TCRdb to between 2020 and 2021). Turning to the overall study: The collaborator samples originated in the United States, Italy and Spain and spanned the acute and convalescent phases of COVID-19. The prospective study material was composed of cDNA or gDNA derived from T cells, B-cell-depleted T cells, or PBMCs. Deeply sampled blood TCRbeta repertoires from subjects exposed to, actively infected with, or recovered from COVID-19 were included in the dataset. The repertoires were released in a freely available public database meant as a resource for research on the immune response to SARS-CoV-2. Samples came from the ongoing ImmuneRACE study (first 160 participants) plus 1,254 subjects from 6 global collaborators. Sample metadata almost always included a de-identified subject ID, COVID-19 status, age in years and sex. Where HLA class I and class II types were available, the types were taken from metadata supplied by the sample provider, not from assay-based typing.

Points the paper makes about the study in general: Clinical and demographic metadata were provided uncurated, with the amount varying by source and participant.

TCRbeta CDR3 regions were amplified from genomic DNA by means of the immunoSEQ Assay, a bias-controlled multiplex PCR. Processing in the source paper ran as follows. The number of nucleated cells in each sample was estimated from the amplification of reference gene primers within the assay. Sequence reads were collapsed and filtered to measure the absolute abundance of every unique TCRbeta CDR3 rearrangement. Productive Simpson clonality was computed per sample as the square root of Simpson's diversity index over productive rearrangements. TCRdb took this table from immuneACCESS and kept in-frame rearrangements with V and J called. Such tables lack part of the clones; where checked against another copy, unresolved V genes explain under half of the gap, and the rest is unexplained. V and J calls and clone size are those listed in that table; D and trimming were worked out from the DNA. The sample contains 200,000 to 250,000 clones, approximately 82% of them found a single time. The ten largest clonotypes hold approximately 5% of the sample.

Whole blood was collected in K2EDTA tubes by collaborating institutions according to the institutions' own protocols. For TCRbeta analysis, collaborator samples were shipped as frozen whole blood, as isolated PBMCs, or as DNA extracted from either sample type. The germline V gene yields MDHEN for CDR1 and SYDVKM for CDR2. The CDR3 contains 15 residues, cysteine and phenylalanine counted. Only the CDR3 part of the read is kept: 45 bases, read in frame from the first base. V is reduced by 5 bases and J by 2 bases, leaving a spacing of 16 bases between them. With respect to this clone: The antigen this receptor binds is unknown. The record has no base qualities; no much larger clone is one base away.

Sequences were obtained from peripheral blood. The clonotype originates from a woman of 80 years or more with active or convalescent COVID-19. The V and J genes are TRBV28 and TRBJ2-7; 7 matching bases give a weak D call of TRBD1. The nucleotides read TGTGCCAGCAGTCGGGGGACAGTGTTCCCCTACGAGCAGTACTTC. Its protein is CASSRGTVFPYEQYF.